A single T cell receptor (beta chain) is shown here with its context. Its target is unknown. Method: immunoSEQ multiplex PCR; TCRdb's copy keeps in-frame clones and lacks some. The top ten hold around 7% of the sample, which has about 130,000 clones, 94% seen once. This sample stems from a study of T cell responses to AZD1222 COVID-19 vaccine. Study outcomes and limitations: White British donors predominated, females outnumbered males, and clonal diversity was possibly underestimated. Dominant at 160-218 and 743-854, vaccine-associated CD4 TCRs also spanned spike.

The CDR3 length is 13 residues. Germline CDR1 MNHEY, CDR2 SMNVEV (reference sequence). Between the trimmed V and J ends, which lost 3 bases and 5 bases, there was a span of 7 bases. This clonotype was sampled from an adult in good health. The J gene is TRBJ2-2, the V gene TRBV27; a weak D match, TRBD1 (6 bases). The sample in question was peripheral blood, obtained on day 0 of AZD1222 vaccination. The CDR3 region has the DNA TGTGCCAGCAGTTTTAGGGGGACCGGGGAGCTGTTTTTT. Its protein product is CASSFRGTGELFF.